A single sample is the source of the 3 T cell receptor beta chains below, sequenced in a study of blood T cells in healthy people across ages. Primed by a sample-barcoded 5' primer and a J-beta primer mix, a second PCR proceeded for 7 to 11 cycles. TCRdb reprocessed the 5' RACE reads via MiXCR and lists one record per CDR3 protein. The sample gives about 780,000 distinct CDR3 sequences, roughly 24% of which show up once; around 2.9% is in the top ten. The same sample was also used in a study of T cells of mothers and their children.

The sequenced sample consisted of blood. These receptors came from a boy younger than 18 in good health.

V and J are TRBV4-1 and TRBJ2-3; D remains ambiguous. The CDR3 totals 16 residues. Per the germline V gene, CDR1 is MGHRA and CDR2 is YSYEKL. Between the trimmed V and J ends, which lost 0 bases and 3 bases, there was a span of 13 bases. The CDR3 region has the DNA TGCGCCAGCAGCCAAGAAGCCCCCGTAGGGACAGATACGCAGTATTTT. Protein sequence: CASSQEAPVGTDTQYF.

The sample holds a few counts of this clonotype. The chain recombines TRBV4-1 with TRBJ2-4, with D tentatively TRBD1 (6 bases). Germline V lookup: CDR1 MGHRA, CDR2 YSYEKL. The CDR3 sequence is 16 residues long. Trimming took off 0 bases at V and 5 bases at J, with 14 bases between the two ends. DNA of the CDR3: TGCGCCAGCAGCCAAGATCTTCGCAGGGGAGAAAACATTCAGTACTTC. Its translation: CASSQDLRRGENIQYF.

This clonotype appeared a few times. The V call is TRBV4-1, the J call TRBJ1-2; D may be TRBD1 (5 bases). Germline V lookup: CDR1 MGHRA, CDR2 YSYEKL. Trimming took 4 bases from V and 7 from J, leaving 25 bases between them. The CDR3 spans 17 residues. As DNA, the CDR3 is TGCGCCAGCAGCCCGGGCTTTGTGGGGGTAATGTCTGGTGGCTACACCTTC. Its translation is CASSPGFVGVMSGGYTF.